The next 9 T cell receptor beta chains were all read from a single sample in a study of a mutant IDH1 vaccine in newly diagnosed glioma. Their cognate antigens are unknown. The time point here: week 47, end of study. Each vaccine dose was 300 ug of mutant IDH1 20-mer peptide, with topical imiquimod. Produced via immunoSEQ multiplex PCR; TCRdb's table is partial and in-frame only. The data contain about 62,000 clones, less than 90% of them singletons. Sequences were derived from PBMCs, sampled from a glioma patient whose treatment included an IDH1 peptide vaccine. The receptors were gathered from a man aged 30 to 39 with glioma.

V and J are TRBV10-1 and TRBJ2-7; TRBD1 aligns across 8 bases. The germline CDR1 and CDR2 sequences are WNHNN and SYGVQD (reference sequence). J was trimmed by 7 bases and V by 4 bases; bases with no gene match: 9. The CDR3 is 14 residues long. CDR3 in amino acids: CASSAGQGTREQYF. The DNA for the CDR3 is TGCGCCAGCAGTGCTGGACAGGGAACTCGGGAGCAGTACTTC.

This clone has just a few counts. V usage is TRBV28 and J usage is TRBJ2-7, with D hard to call. The germline gives CDR1 MDHEN, CDR2 SYDVKM. V was shortened by 5 bases and J by 2 bases, with 10 bases between the two germline ends. CDR3 size: 13 residues. CDR3 in DNA: TGTGCCAGCAGTGTATCATATACCTACGAGCAGTACTTC. Residues: CASSVSYTYEQYF.

V usage is TRBV19 and J usage is TRBJ2-7; tentative D call: TRBD2 (6 bases). Germline loops: CDR1 LNHDA, CDR2 SQIVND (reference sequence). The CDR3 spans 14 residues. Between the trimmed V and J ends, which lost 4 bases and 7 bases, there was a span of 17 bases. The CDR3 nucleotides are TGTGCCAGTAGTAGGGGACTTGCGGATGGTGAGCAGTACTTC. It yields the protein CASSRGLADGEQYF.

The rearrangement uses TRBV11-2 and TRBJ1-3; D is ambiguous. Germline assignment: CDR1 SGHAT and CDR2 FQNNGV. The CDR3 totals 15 residues. Deletions cut 5 bases from V and 0 bases from J, with 11 bases between. CDR3 loop: CASSLPSSSGNTIYF. DNA of the CDR3: TGTGCCAGCAGCCTACCGAGTAGCTCTGGAAACACCATATATTTT.

Only one count was recorded for this clone. This chain joins TRBV29-1 and TRBJ2-3; 7 bases map to TRBD1. The CDR3 runs to 12 residues. CDR1 SQVTM and CDR2 ANQGSEA come from the germline V gene. Unmatched junction bases numbered 3, after V lost 3 bases and J lost 6 bases. For the CDR3, the DNA is TGCAGCGTTGATAGGGGGCTGGATACGCAGTATTTT. As protein: CSVDRGLDTQYF.

The genes are TRBV28 and TRBJ1-5; possibly TRBD1 for D (5 bases). Germline CDR1 and CDR2: MDHEN and SYDVKM. The V gene lost 3 bases and the J gene lost 4 bases, with 16 bases spanning the gap. The CDR3 is made up of 16 amino acids. In DNA, the CDR3 is TGTGCCAGCAGTTTGAGGCAGTCATGGGGGAATCAGCCCCAGCATTTT. This sequence encodes CASSLRQSWGNQPQHF. The variable domain in full, with the rest retrieved from reference TRBV28 and TRBJ1-5, is DVKVTQSSRYLVKRTGEKVFLECVQDMDHENMFWYRQDPGLGLRLIYFSYDVKMKEKGDIPEGYSVSREKKERFSLILESASTNQTSMYLCASSLRQSWGNQPQHFGDGTRLSIL.

The V gene is TRBV2, the J gene TRBJ1-2; unclear D gene. This CDR3 has 13 amino acids. Between the trimmed V and J ends, which lost 0 bases and 8 bases, there was a span of 10 bases. Germline lookup yields CDR1 SNHLY and CDR2 FYNNEI. This CDR3 reads CASSEARGGGYTF. In DNA form, the CDR3 reads TGTGCCAGCAGTGAAGCGCGAGGTGGGGGCTACACCTTC.

This clone was seen more than once but under ten times. The chain uses TRBV5-6 and TRBJ1-1, with 7 bases identical to TRBD1. V was pared by 4 bases and J by 2 bases, with 5 bases of the junction left unmatched. CDR3 length: 14 amino acids. CDR1 and CDR2 (germline): SGHDT, YYEEEE. The CDR3 here is CASSGTGDNTEAFF. The CDR3 DNA reads TGTGCCAGCAGCGGCACAGGGGATAACACTGAAGCTTTCTTT.

The rearrangement links TRBV4-1 to TRBJ2-5, with 7 bases lining up with TRBD1. The J call may be faulty, since TRBJ2-7 better matches the DNA end. CDR1 and CDR2 from the germline V gene are MGHRA and YSYEKL. The CDR3 contains 16 residues. The CDR3 bases are TGCGCCAGCAGCCCCGCAGCGAGGACAGGCTCCTACGAGCAGTACTTC. The encoded protein is CASSPAARTGSYEQYF.